The text below deals with one TCR beta chain. From germline, CDR1 is SGHDT and CDR2 YYEEEE. The CDR3 length is 14 residues. V shed 2 bases, J shed 3 bases, and the junction held 4 bases outside the gene matches. Here immunoSEQ multiplex PCR was the method, and the copy in TCRdb shows in-frame clones only, minus some. The sample consists of about 92,000 clones, roughly 86% of them appearing once. The data belong to a study of control samples from healthy donors and cancer patients. The receptor comes from an older woman in good health. The chain has TRBV5-6 and TRBJ2-7, with 8 positions matching TRBD1. Material: blood. The DNA for the CDR3 is TGTGCCAGCAGCTTCGGACAGGGTAACTACGAGCAGTACTTC. Encoded protein: CASSFGQGNYEQYF.